Below, 27 T cell receptor beta chains from the same sample are listed, as sequenced in a study of radiotherapy plus CTLA-4 blockade in lung cancer. Libraries were prepared by immunoSEQ multiplex PCR; TCRdb keeps only in-frame clonotypes and omits some of them. Here the sample spans tens of thousands of clones, 77% being singletons. The sample consisted of peripheral blood, taken from a patient treated with radiotherapy plus ipilimumab. Source of these receptors: a human donor with non-small cell lung cancer who had a partial response to radiotherapy plus ipilimumab.

The chain joins TRBV6-5 to TRBJ2-1, with 7 positions matching TRBD2. The CDR3 has 14 amino acids. Germline V gives CDR1 MNHEY, CDR2 SVGAGI. V shed 8 bases, J shed 9 bases, and the junction held 13 bases outside the gene matches. The CDR3 coding sequence is TGTGCCAGCGGCAGCGGGGTCCCGGGGAGTGAGCAGTTCTTC. Its protein is CASGSGVPGSEQFF.

This chain joins TRBV5-4 and TRBJ1-2, with 8 bases fitting TRBD1. This CDR3 has 17 residues. CDR1 SGHNT and CDR2 YYREEE come from the germline V gene (reference sequence). The V and J ends lost 0 bases and 1 base, in that order; junction bases with no gene match: 8. As DNA, the CDR3 is TGTGCCAGCAGCTTGGGTGGGCAGGGGGCTTTTAACTATGGCTACACCTTC. The encoded protein is CASSLGGQGAFNYGYTF.

A few counts support this clone. The CDR3 here is CASSLTTLEDTEAFF. The CDR3 DNA reads TGCGCCAGCAGCTTGACGACTCTGGAAGACACTGAAGCTTTCTTT. This sequence joins TRBV5-1 and TRBJ1-1; no clear D. V lost 1 base, J lost 3 bases, and 13 bases lay in between. The germline gives CDR1 SGHRS, CDR2 YFSETQ. The CDR3 is 15 residues long.

The J gene is TRBJ2-5, the V gene TRBV2, with D perhaps TRBD2 (6 bases). This CDR3 region has 14 residues. V was pared by 2 bases and J by 3 bases, with 10 bases between. From germline, CDR1 is SNHLY and CDR2 FYNNEI. Written as DNA, the CDR3 is TGTGCCAGCAGTGAATGGCGGGGAGAAGAGACCCAGTACTTC. It translates to CASSEWRGEETQYF.

V is TRBV7-9 and J is TRBJ2-7; D call uncertain. The germline V and J ends were trimmed by 5 bases and 3 bases, with 8 bases remaining between them. Germline CDR1 reads SEHNR; CDR2 reads FQNEAQ (reference sequence). The length of the CDR3 is 12 residues. CDR3 region: CASSPVLYEQYF. The CDR3 coding sequence is TGTGCCAGCAGCCCAGTTCTCTACGAGCAGTACTTC.

The sample holds one count of this clone. The CDR3 nucleotides are TGTGCCAGCAGCCCGACCTCCGGGACAGGGACCTACAATGAGCAGTTCTTC. Protein sequence: CASSPTSGTGTYNEQFF. V usage is TRBV5-4 and J usage is TRBJ2-1; 9 bases are shared with TRBD1. J was trimmed by 2 bases and V by 4 bases; bases with no gene match: 10. The CDR3 spans 17 residues. Germline-derived CDR1 and CDR2 are SGHNT and YYREEE (reference sequence).

The chain links TRBV5-1 to TRBJ2-1; tentatively, D is TRBD2 (6 bases). Between the trimmed V and J ends, which lost 0 bases and 7 bases, there was a span of 23 bases. This CDR3 is 18 amino acids long. The germline CDR1 and CDR2 sequences are SGHRS and YFSETQ. CDR3 in DNA: TGCGCCAGCAGCTTGGATGGCCACCCCGTGCGCGCGGGGAATGAGCAGTTCTTC. Encoded protein: CASSLDGHPVRAGNEQFF.

This clone was found once. The rearrangement links TRBV4-1 to TRBJ1-1; possible D gene TRBD1, 6 bases. Germline CDR1 MGHRA, CDR2 YSYEKL. The CDR3 has 13 amino acids. The V end lost 4 bases, the J end lost 5 bases, and 11 bases lay between the germline ends. CDR3 coding DNA: TGCGCCAGCAGCCTAACAGGGATAACTGAAGCTTTCTTT. As protein: CASSLTGITEAFF.

The V call is TRBV19, the J call TRBJ1-1, with a weak D call TRBD1 (6 bases). The CDR3 loop spans 15 amino acids. V dropped 1 base and J dropped 0 bases, with 9 bases sitting between them. The germline V gene has CDR1 LNHDA and CDR2 SQIVND (reference sequence). The CDR3 DNA reads TGTGCCAGTAGTATAGGAGACAGGATGAACACTGAAGCTTTCTTT. This translates into CASSIGDRMNTEAFF.

V and J are TRBV28 and TRBJ1-1; D might be TRBD1 (6 bases). Germline V gene sequence: CDR1 MDHEN, CDR2 SYDVKM. The CDR3 has 15 residues. V was trimmed by 5 bases and J by 1 base, leaving 14 bases between them. The CDR3 DNA sequence: TGTGCCAGCAGTCCCCGAGGGGGGGGGAACACTGAAGCTTTCTTT. Amino acids: CASSPRGGGNTEAFF.

This clone was picked up a small number of times. The V call is TRBV9, the J call TRBJ2-1; D unresolved. The CDR3 runs 13 residues. Between the trimmed V and J ends, which lost 2 bases and 2 bases, there was a span of 5 bases. Looked up from germline, CDR1 is SGDLS and CDR2 is YYNGEE. The DNA for the CDR3 is TGTGCCAGCAGCGTCACACCCTACAATGAGCAGTTCTTC. It specifies CASSVTPYNEQFF.

V and J are TRBV19 and TRBJ2-1, with TRBD2 identical over 9 bases. CDR1 and CDR2 (germline): LNHDA, SQIVND (reference sequence). With V trimmed by 0 bases and J by 6 bases, 3 bases remained unmatched. This CDR3 region has 15 residues. As DNA, the CDR3 is TGTGCCAGTAGTATAGATAGCGGGGGCATCAATGAGCAGTTCTTC. Translation gives CASSIDSGGINEQFF.

J is TRBJ2-3 and V is TRBV9; TRBD2 agrees at 11 bases. The J segment lost 2 bases and the V segment lost 3 bases, leaving 5 bases of the junction unmatched. CDR1 and CDR2 from the germline V gene are SGDLS and YYNGEE. The CDR3 extends over 16 amino acids. The CDR3 DNA reads as TGTGCCAGCAGCGCGGGGGGACTAGCGGTCACAGATACGCAGTATTTT. Its translation is CASSAGGLAVTDTQYF. The full variable domain, completed using reference TRBV9 and TRBJ2-3, is DSGVTQTPKHLITATGQRVTLRCSPRSGDLSVYWYQQSLDQGLQFLIQYYNGEERAKGNILERFSAQQFPDLHSELNLSSLELGDSALYFCASSAGGLAVTDTQYFGPGTRLTVL.

In this sample, this clone turned up once. The chain joins TRBV29-1 to TRBJ1-1; 7 bases align to TRBD1. Losses at the gene ends were 7 bases for V and 7 bases for J; bases not matched to a gene: 3. The CDR3 has 10 amino acids. Germline CDR1 and CDR2: SQVTM and ANQGSEA. CDR3 sequence: CSAGTDEAFF. DNA of the CDR3: TGCAGCGCTGGGACAGATGAAGCTTTCTTT.

The CDR3 region is CASGTYLAYEQYF. CDR3 in DNA: TGTGCCAGCGGGACTTACCTCGCCTACGAGCAGTACTTC. The chain carries TRBV6-1 and TRBJ2-7, with TRBD2 as a possible D gene (6 bases). CDR3 length equals 13 residues. Per germline, CDR1 MNHNS and CDR2 SASEGT. The ends were cut back, 8 bases at V and 2 bases at J, with 13 bases in the middle.

The V call is TRBV6-5, the J call TRBJ1-5; 8 bases fit TRBD1. The CDR3 consists of 14 residues. Germline CDR1 and CDR2: MNHEY and SVGAGI. J was trimmed by 4 bases and V by 6 bases; bases with no gene match: 5. The CDR3, as DNA: TGTGCCAGCAGACTACAGGGGGGGAATCAGCCCCAGCATTTT. Amino acid sequence: CASRLQGGNQPQHF.

The gene calls are TRBV29-1 and TRBJ2-5, with 10 nucleotides matching TRBD1. V shed 1 base and J 0 bases; nucleotides not matched to a gene: 5. The germline gives CDR1 SQVTM, CDR2 ANQGSEA. CDR3 size: 16 residues. The CDR3 DNA sequence: TGCAGCGTTGAAGTGACAGGGGGCCTTTACCAAGAGACCCAGTACTTC. Residues: CSVEVTGGLYQETQYF.

V gene TRBV28 combines with J gene TRBJ1-5; 7 bases map to TRBD1. V lost 4 bases and J lost 3; bases outside the gene matches: 3. The CDR3 length is 14 residues. The germline CDR1 and CDR2 sequences are MDHEN and SYDVKM. The CDR3 here is CASSSGQSNQPQHF. CDR3 coding DNA: TGTGCCAGCAGTTCGGGACAGTCCAATCAGCCCCAGCATTTT.

The chain is built from TRBV28 and TRBJ2-2; 10 bases align to TRBD1. The ends lost 5 bases at V and 2 bases at J; junction bases unmatched: 5. Germline V lookup: CDR1 MDHEN, CDR2 SYDVKM. This CDR3 has 16 residues. CDR3 residues: CASSPRDRGNTGELFF. Here the CDR3 DNA reads TGTGCCAGCAGTCCGAGGGACAGGGGAAACACCGGGGAGCTGTTTTTT.

This clone was counted once. The rearrangement links TRBV7-2 to TRBJ2-7, with D perhaps TRBD2 (5 bases). The ends were cut back, 1 base at V and 6 bases at J, with 13 bases in the middle. Germline values: CDR1 SGHTA, CDR2 FQGNSA. The CDR3 is 14 residues long. The CDR3: CASSLGVSRGEQYF. Written as DNA, the CDR3 is TGTGCCAGCAGCTTAGGCGTTAGTCGGGGCGAGCAGTACTTC.

The CDR3 loop is CASSETRRPGELFF. The CDR3 DNA reads as TGCGCCAGCAGCGAGACCCGGCGGCCCGGGGAGCTGTTTTTT. The chain carries TRBV10-1 and TRBJ2-2; D unresolved. The CDR3 extends over 14 amino acids. Trimming stripped 6 bases from V and 6 bases from J, with 14 bases between. Germline-derived CDR1 and CDR2 are WNHNN and SYGVQD (reference sequence).

V gene TRBV27 combines with J gene TRBJ2-7; 9 bases agree with TRBD1. CDR3 size: 14 residues. J gave up 5 bases and V 8 bases, and 10 bases lay outside the gene matches. Germline values: CDR1 MNHEY, CDR2 SMNVEV (reference sequence). The CDR3 here is CASRARTGANEQYF. Written as DNA, the CDR3 is TGTGCCAGCCGAGCAAGGACAGGGGCTAACGAGCAGTACTTC.

The gene calls are TRBV11-3 and TRBJ2-5, with 12 nucleotides matching TRBD2. Trimming took 5 bases from V and 2 from J; bases not matched to a gene: 3. The germline V gene has CDR1 SGHNT and CDR2 YENEEA. The CDR3 has 15 amino acids. CDR3 nucleotide sequence: TGTGCCAGCAGCCCGGGGACTAGCGGGCAAGAGACCCAGTACTTC. This translates into CASSPGTSGQETQYF.

The chain employs TRBV5-8 and TRBJ2-1, with 11 positions matching TRBD2. The CDR3 spans 18 residues. The J segment lost 0 bases and the V segment lost 0 bases, leaving 5 bases of the junction unmatched. Germline values: CDR1 SGHTS, CDR2 YDEGEE. This CDR3 reads CASSLVGTSGFSYNEQFF. The CDR3 DNA sequence: TGTGCCAGCAGCTTGGTGGGGACTAGCGGATTCTCCTACAATGAGCAGTTCTTC. Complete variable domain (other parts from reference TRBV5-8 and TRBJ2-1): EAGVTQSPTHLIKTRGQQATLRCSPISGHTSVYWYQQALGLGLQFLLWYDEGEERNRGNFPPRFSGRQFPNYSSELNVNALELEDSALYLCASSLVGTSGFSYNEQFFGPGTRLTVL.

V and J are TRBV11-3 and TRBJ2-1; 10 bases fit TRBD1. The CDR3 runs to 16 residues. V lost 4 bases and J lost 1; bases outside the gene matches: 4. Germline-derived CDR1 and CDR2 are SGHNT and YENEEA. In DNA form, the CDR3 reads TGTGCCAGCAGCTCCAGACAGGGGGCTTCCTACAATGAGCAGTTCTTC. Its translation is CASSSRQGASYNEQFF.

This chain uses TRBV7-2 with TRBJ2-3, with D perhaps matching TRBD1 (5 bases). V was cut by 6 bases and J by 3 bases, with 13 bases left in between. Looked up from germline, CDR1 is SGHTA and CDR2 is FQGNSA. The CDR3 totals 14 residues. The CDR3 loop is CASRSGSGTDTQYF. Written as DNA, the CDR3 is TGTGCCAGCAGGAGTGGATCAGGGACAGATACGCAGTATTTT.

The rearrangement links TRBV9 to TRBJ1-5, with 7 positions matching TRBD1. Germline loops: CDR1 SGDLS, CDR2 YYNGEE. V gave up 0 bases and J gave up 5 bases; unmatched junction bases: 5. CDR3 length: 15 residues. CDR3 bases: TGTGCCAGCAGCGTAGGACAGGGATTCCATCAGCCCCAGCATTTT. Protein sequence: CASSVGQGFHQPQHF.